Described below is a single T cell receptor (beta chain) sequence and its context. One end of the junction varies from germline; a read error may be responsible. Among the patients, none had received any treatment before thyroid surgery. Via MiXCR, TCRdb re-called the PCR reads. The sample contains tens of thousands of clones, 16% of which appear only once. These data originate in a study of metastatic and nonmetastatic thyroid tumors. As for the study in general: Comparison of repertoires was carried out across blood and tumor or nodule tissue from malignant and benign thyroid patients.

The CDR3 extends over 16 amino acids. Germline V gene lookup returns CDR1 SGHAT and CDR2 FQDESV (reference sequence). The sequencing input was blood. The TCR sequence derives from a male donor with papillary thyroid cancer or a benign thyroid nodule (not recorded which). Some clones in this sample may be carry-over from other donors' samples. The chain uses TRBV11-1 and TRBJ1-1, with D unclear. CDR3 in amino acids: CASRLGSHWVHTEAFF. DNA of the CDR3: TGTGCCAGCAGATTAGGATCTCACTGGGTGCACACTGAAGCTTTCTTT.